What follows are 11 T cell receptor beta chains derived from one specimen sequenced in a study of cytomegalovirus exposure and HLA in healthy donors. Profiled with immunoSEQ multiplex PCR; TCRdb holds only in-frame clones, not every one. The sample records roughly 330,000 clones, roughly 87% being singletons. The source material was PBMCs. These receptors all stem from a woman aged 25 to 39 in good health and CMV-seropositive.

V is TRBV20-1 and J is TRBJ1-1; D uncertain. Per the germline V gene, CDR1 is DFQATT and CDR2 is SNEGSKA (reference sequence). The length of the CDR3 is 10 residues. The V end was cut by 5 bases, the J end by 6 bases, with 7 bases between. CDR3 protein: CSAHDAEAFF. CDR3 nucleotide sequence: TGCAGTGCTCACGACGCTGAAGCTTTCTTT.

The CDR3 nucleotides are TGTGCCAGCAGCCCAGGGGGGGATACGCAGTATTTT. It codes for CASSPGGDTQYF. The rearrangement joins TRBV28 to TRBJ2-3; D might be TRBD1 (7 bases). Trimming removed 6 bases at V and 6 bases at J, with 10 bases between. Germline lookup yields CDR1 MDHEN and CDR2 SYDVKM. The CDR3 is made up of 12 amino acids.

This clone has only a few counts. V and J are TRBV2 and TRBJ2-5; D is perhaps TRBD1 (6 bases). The CDR3 consists of 12 residues. The germline V and J ends were trimmed by 6 bases and 3 bases, with 8 bases remaining between them. CDR1 and CDR2 (germline): SNHLY, FYNNEI. The CDR3 sequence: CASSRTEETQYF. The CDR3 DNA reads TGTGCCAGCAGCAGGACAGAAGAGACCCAGTACTTC.

The gene calls are TRBV7-3 and TRBJ2-7; D ambiguous. The CDR3 is 13 amino acids. CDR1 is SGHTA, CDR2 FQGTGA, per germline. V shed 4 bases and J shed 7 bases, with 14 bases lying between them. CDR3 in amino acids: CASSSGPVGEQYF. Here the CDR3 DNA reads TGTGCCAGCAGCTCTGGACCGGTTGGAGAGCAGTACTTC.

The chain combines TRBV2 with TRBJ1-4, with 10 nucleotides matching TRBD1. The CDR3 consists of 15 residues. The V and J ends lost 3 bases and 9 bases, in that order; junction bases with no gene match: 7. Germline CDR1 reads SNHLY; CDR2 reads FYNNEI. The CDR3: CASSELGTGAKKLFF. CDR3 in DNA: TGTGCCAGCAGTGAGCTTGGGACAGGGGCGAAAAAACTGTTTTTT.

This clone was detected a few times. This rearrangement joins TRBV6-6 to TRBJ2-7, with 8 bases that match TRBD1. The V segment lost 7 bases and the J segment 4 bases; nucleotides outside the gene matches: 12. CDR3 length equals 15 residues. The germline V gene has CDR1 MNHNY and CDR2 SVGAGI (reference sequence). CDR3 DNA sequence: TGTGCCAGCACCCACGGGGACAGGCAAGGGTACGAGCAGTACTTC. Protein product: CASTHGDRQGYEQYF.

The rearrangement joins TRBV4-1 to TRBJ1-2; 7 nucleotides agree with TRBD1. V trimming: 0 bases; J trimming: 3 bases; junction bases outside the gene matches: 4. The CDR3 is 15 residues long. Germline assignment: CDR1 MGHRA and CDR2 YSYEKL. As DNA, the CDR3 is TGCGCCAGCAGCCAAGACCGGGACAGCTACTATGGCTACACCTTC. Translated, it gives CASSQDRDSYYGYTF.

This chain links TRBV15 with TRBJ2-3; no definite D call. V dropped 3 bases and J dropped 4 bases, with 11 bases sitting between them. This CDR3 comprises 14 residues. Germline V gene data show CDR1 as LNHNV and CDR2 as YYDKDF (reference sequence). CDR3 residues: CATSSLTRADTQYF. DNA of the CDR3: TGTGCCACCAGCAGCTTGACAAGGGCAGATACGCAGTATTTT.

This rearrangement joins TRBV28 to TRBJ2-7; D not certain. The CDR3 spans 11 residues. Trimming took 5 bases from V and 2 from J, leaving 4 bases between them. CDR1 is MDHEN and CDR2 is SYDVKM in the germline V gene. The CDR3 protein is CASSRPYEQYF. The CDR3 nucleotides are TGTGCCAGCAGTAGGCCCTACGAGCAGTACTTC.

This chain links TRBV5-8 with TRBJ2-2, with D unresolved. There are 15 residues in the CDR3. The germline V gene has CDR1 SGHTS and CDR2 YDEGEE. V lost 5 bases, J lost 7 bases, and 18 bases lay in between. The CDR3 here is CASRSANPYGGELFF. DNA of the CDR3: TGTGCCAGCAGATCTGCTAACCCCTATGGCGGGGAGCTGTTTTTT.

This sequence joins TRBV5-1 and TRBJ2-3; D tentatively fits TRBD1 or TRBD2 (6 bases each). This CDR3 region has 11 residues. Germline CDR1 and CDR2: SGHRS and YFSETQ. Deletions cut 2 bases from V and 14 bases from J, with 12 bases between. The CDR3 loop is CASSLGGFLYF. CDR3 sequence (DNA): TGCGCCAGCAGCTTAGGGGGGTTTCTGTATTTT.